This TCR beta chain was sequenced for a study of blood T cell repertoires in COVID-19. Study details: Samples came from the United States, Italy and Spain, spanning acute and convalescent COVID-19. T cells, B-cell-depleted T cells, or PBMCs provided the cDNA or gDNA that served as material.

Authors' methods: Estimates of nucleated cell counts were drawn from the amplification of reference gene primers. Only in-frame clones appear in the TCRdb table, and some are missing; sequencing was by immunoSEQ multiplex PCR. V, J and clone size are taken as reported in that table, and D and trimming were inferred from the DNA itself. The sample yields roughly 150,000 clones, roughly 80% seen once. The source of this sequence is a woman over 75 with acute or convalescent COVID-19. Source material: peripheral blood.

CDR3 amino acids: CASSATIPAGEKLFF. The CDR3 DNA reads TGTGCCAGCAGTGCCACAATTCCGGCAGGTGAAAAACTGTTTTTT. The chain has TRBV25-1 and TRBJ1-4, with D hard to call. CDR1 is MGHDK and CDR2 is SYGVNS in the germline V gene. Trimming stripped 4 bases from V and 7 bases from J, with 16 bases between. The CDR3 is 15 residues long.